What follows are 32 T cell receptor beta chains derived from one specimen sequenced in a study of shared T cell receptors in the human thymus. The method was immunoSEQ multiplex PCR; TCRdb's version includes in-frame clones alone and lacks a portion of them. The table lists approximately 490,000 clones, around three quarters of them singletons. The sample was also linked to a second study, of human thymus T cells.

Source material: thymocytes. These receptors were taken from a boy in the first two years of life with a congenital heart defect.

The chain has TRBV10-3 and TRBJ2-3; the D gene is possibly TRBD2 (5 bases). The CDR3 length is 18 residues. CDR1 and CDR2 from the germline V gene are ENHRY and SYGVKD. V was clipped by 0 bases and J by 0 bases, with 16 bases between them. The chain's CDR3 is CAISESLRGGASTDTQYF. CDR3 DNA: TGTGCCATCAGTGAGTCCCTTCGTGGAGGTGCTAGCACAGATACGCAGTATTTT.

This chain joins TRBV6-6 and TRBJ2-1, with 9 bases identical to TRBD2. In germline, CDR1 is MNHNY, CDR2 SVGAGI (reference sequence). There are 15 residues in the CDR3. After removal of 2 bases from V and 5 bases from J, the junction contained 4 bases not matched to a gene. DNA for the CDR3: TGTGCCAGCAGTTACGCGGCGGGAGGGGACAATGAGCAGTTCTTC. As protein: CASSYAAGGDNEQFF.

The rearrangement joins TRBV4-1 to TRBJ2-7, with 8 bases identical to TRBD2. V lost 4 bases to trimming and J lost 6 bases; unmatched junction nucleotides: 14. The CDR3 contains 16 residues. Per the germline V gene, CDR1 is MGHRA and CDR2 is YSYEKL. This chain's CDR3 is CASSPLVSGKSGEQYF. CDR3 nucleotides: TGCGCCAGCAGCCCCCTGGTTAGCGGGAAATCCGGCGAGCAGTACTTC.

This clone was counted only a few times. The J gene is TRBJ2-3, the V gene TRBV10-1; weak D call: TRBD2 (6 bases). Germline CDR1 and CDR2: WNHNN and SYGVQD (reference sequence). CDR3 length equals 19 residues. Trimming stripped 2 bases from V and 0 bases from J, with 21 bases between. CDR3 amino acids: CASSEIGPTPGTSTDTQYF. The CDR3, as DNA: TGCGCCAGCAGTGAGATTGGGCCGACCCCCGGGACTAGCACAGATACGCAGTATTTT.

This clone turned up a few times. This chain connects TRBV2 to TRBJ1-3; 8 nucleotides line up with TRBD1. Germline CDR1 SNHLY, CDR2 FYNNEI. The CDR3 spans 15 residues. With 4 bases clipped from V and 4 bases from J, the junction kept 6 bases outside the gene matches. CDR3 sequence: CASSVPGGKGNTIYF. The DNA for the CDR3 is TGTGCCAGCAGTGTTCCAGGGGGCAAAGGAAACACCATATATTTT.

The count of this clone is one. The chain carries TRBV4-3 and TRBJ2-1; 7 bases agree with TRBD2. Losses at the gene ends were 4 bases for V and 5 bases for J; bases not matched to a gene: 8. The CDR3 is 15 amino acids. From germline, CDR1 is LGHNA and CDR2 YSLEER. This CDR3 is CASSPLFREDNEQFF. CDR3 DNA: TGCGCCAGCAGCCCCCTATTCCGGGAGGACAATGAGCAGTTCTTC.

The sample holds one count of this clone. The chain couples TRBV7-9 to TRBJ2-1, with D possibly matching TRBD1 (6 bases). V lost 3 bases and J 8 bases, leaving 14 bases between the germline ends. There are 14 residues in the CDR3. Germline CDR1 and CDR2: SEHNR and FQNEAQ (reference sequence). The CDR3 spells CASSLPTGIDEQFF. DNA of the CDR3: TGTGCCAGCAGCTTGCCTACAGGGATAGATGAGCAGTTCTTC.

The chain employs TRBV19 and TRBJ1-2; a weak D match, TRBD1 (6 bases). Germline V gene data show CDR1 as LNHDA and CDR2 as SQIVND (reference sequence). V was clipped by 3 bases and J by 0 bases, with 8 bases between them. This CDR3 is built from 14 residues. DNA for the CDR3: TGTGCCAGTAGTATGGGGGCCCCTAACTATGGCTACACCTTC. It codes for CASSMGAPNYGYTF.

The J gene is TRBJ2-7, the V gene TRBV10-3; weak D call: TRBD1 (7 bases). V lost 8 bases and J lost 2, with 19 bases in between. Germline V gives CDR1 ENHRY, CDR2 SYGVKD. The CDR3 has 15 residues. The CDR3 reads CAIRGTAPDTYEQYF. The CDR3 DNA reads TGTGCCATCCGGGGGACAGCGCCCGATACCTACGAGCAGTACTTC.

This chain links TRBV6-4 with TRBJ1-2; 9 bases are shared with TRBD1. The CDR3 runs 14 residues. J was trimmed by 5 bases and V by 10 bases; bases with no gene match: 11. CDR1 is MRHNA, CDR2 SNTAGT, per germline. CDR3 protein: CAKNPDRGHYGYTF. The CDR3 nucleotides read TGTGCCAAGAATCCGGACAGGGGACATTATGGCTACACCTTC.

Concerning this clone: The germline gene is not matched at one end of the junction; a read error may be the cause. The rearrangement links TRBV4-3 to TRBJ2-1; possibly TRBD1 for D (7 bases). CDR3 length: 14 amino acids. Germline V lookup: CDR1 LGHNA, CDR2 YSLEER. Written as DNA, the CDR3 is TGCGCCAGCACCCAAGGAGGGGGCTTGGATGAGCAGTTCTTC. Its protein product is CASTQGGGLDEQFF.

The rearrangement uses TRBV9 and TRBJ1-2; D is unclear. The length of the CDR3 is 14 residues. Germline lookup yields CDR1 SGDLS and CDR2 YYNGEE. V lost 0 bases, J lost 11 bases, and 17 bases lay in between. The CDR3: CASSVAEGDLGYTF. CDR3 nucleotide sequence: TGTGCCAGCAGCGTAGCAGAGGGAGATTTAGGGTACACCTTC. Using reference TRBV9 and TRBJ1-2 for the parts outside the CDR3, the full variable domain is DSGVTQTPKHLITATGQRVTLRCSPRSGDLSVYWYQQSLDQGLQFLIQYYNGEERAKGNILERFSAQQFPDLHSELNLSSLELGDSALYFCASSVAEGDLGYTFGSGTRLTVV.

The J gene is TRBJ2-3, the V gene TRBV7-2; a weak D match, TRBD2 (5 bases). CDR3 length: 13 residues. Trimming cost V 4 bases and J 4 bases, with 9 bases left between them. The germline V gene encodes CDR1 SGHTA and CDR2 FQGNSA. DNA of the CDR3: TGTGCCAGCAGCTCGGACTGTGCAGATACGCAGTATTTT. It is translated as CASSSDCADTQYF.

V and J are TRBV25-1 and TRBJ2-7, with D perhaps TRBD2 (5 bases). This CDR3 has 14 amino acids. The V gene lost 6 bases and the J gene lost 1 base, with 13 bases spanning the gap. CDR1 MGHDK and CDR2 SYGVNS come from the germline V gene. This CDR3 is CASSPRGLSYEQYF. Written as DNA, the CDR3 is TGTGCCAGCAGCCCCCGGGGTCTTTCCTACGAGCAGTACTTC.

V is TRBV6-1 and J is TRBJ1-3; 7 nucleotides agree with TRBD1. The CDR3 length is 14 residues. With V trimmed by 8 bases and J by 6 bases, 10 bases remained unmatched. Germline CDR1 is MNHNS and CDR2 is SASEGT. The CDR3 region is CASASRQGENTIYF. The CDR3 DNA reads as TGTGCCAGCGCGAGTAGGCAGGGGGAAAACACCATATATTTT.

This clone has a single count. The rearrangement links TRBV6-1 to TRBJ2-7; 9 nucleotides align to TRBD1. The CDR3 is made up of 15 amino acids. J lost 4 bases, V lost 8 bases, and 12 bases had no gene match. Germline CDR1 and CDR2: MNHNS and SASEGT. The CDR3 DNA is TGTGCCAGCTCGGTCCAGGGACAGGGTTGGTACGAGCAGTACTTC. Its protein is CASSVQGQGWYEQYF.

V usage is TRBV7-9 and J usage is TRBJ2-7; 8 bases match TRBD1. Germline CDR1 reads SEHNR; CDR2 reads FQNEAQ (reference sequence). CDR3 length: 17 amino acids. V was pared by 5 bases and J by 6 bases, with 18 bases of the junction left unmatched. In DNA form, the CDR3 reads TGTGCCAGCAGCGCCACGACAGGGGACGGGAGAAGGGCCGAGCAGTACTTC. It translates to CASSATTGDGRRAEQYF. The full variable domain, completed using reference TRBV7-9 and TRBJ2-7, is DTGVSQNPRHKITKRGQNVTFRCDPISEHNRLYWYRQTLGQGPEFLTYFQNEAQLEKSRLLSDRFSAERPKGSFSTLEIQRTEQGDSAMYLCASSATTGDGRRAEQYFGPGTRLTVT.

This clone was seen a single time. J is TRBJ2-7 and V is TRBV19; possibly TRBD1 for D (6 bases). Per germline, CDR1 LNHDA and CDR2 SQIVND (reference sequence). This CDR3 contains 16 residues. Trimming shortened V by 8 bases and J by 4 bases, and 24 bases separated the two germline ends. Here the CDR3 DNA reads TGTGCCAGTCGCACGGTTCCGGGACAAGGCCCTTACGAGCAGTACTTC. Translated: CASRTVPGQGPYEQYF.

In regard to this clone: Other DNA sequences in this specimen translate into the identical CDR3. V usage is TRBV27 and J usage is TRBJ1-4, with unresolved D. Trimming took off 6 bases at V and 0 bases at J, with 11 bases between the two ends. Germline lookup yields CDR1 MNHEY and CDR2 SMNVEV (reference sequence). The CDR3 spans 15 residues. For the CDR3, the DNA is TGTGCCAGCAGCCCCCGAGGGACAACTAATGAAAAACTGTTTTTT. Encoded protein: CASSPRGTTNEKLFF.

CDR3 residues: CASSPTSEYGYTF. CDR3 sequence (DNA): TGTGCCAGCAGCCCCACTTCGGAGTATGGCTACACCTTC. This rearrangement joins TRBV7-9 to TRBJ1-2, with D unclear. The CDR3 is 13 residues long. Germline V lookup: CDR1 SEHNR, CDR2 FQNEAQ (reference sequence). V lost 5 bases and J lost 5, with 12 bases in between.

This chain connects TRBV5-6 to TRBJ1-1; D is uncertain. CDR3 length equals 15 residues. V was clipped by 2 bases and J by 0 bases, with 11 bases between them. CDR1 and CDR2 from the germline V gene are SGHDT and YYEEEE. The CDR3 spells CASSLCRPMNTEAFF. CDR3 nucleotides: TGTGCCAGCAGCTTATGCAGGCCCATGAACACTGAAGCTTTCTTT.

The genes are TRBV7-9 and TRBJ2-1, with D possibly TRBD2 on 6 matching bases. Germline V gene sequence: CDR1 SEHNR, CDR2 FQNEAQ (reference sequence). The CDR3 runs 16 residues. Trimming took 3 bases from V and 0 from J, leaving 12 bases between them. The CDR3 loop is CASSLRLVSSYNEQFF. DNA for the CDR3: TGTGCCAGCAGCTTGCGACTAGTAAGCTCCTACAATGAGCAGTTCTTC. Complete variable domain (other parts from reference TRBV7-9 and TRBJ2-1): DTGVSQNPRHKITKRGQNVTFRCDPISEHNRLYWYRQTLGQGPEFLTYFQNEAQLEKSRLLSDRFSAERPKGSFSTLEIQRTEQGDSAMYLCASSLRLVSSYNEQFFGPGTRLTVL.

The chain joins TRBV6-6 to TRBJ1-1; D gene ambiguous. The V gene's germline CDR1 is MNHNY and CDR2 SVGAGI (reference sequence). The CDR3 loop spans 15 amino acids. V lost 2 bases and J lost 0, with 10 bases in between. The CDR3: CASSYRTGMNTEAFF. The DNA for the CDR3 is TGTGCCAGCAGTTACCGGACCGGGATGAACACTGAAGCTTTCTTT.

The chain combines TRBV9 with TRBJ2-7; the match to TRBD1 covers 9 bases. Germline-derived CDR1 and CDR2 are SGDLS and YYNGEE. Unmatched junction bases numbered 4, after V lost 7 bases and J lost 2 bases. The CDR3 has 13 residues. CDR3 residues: CASGTGSPYEQYF. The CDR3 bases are TGTGCCAGCGGGACAGGGTCCCCCTACGAGCAGTACTTC. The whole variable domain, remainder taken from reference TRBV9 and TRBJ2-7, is DSGVTQTPKHLITATGQRVTLRCSPRSGDLSVYWYQQSLDQGLQFLIQYYNGEERAKGNILERFSAQQFPDLHSELNLSSLELGDSALYFCASGTGSPYEQYFGPGTRLTVT.

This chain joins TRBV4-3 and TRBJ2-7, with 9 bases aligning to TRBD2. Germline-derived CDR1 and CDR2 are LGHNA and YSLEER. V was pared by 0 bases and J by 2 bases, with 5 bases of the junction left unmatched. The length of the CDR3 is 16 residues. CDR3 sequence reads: CASSQDFSGGTYEQYF. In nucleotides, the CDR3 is TGCGCCAGCAGCCAAGATTTCAGCGGGGGGACCTACGAGCAGTACTTC.

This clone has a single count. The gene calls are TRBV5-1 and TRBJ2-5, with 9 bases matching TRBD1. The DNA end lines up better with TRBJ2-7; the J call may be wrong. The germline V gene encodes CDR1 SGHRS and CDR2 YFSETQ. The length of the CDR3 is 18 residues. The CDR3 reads CASSLENGDRDTPYEQYF. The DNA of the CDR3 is TGCGCCAGCAGCTTGGAAAACGGGGACAGGGACACCCCCTACGAGCAGTACTTC.

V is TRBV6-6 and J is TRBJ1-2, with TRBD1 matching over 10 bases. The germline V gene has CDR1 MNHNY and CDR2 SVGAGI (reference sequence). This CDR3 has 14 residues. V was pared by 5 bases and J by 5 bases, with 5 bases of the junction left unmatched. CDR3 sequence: CASSPGTGAYGYTF. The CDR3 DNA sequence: TGTGCCAGCAGTCCCGGGACAGGGGCGTATGGCTACACCTTC.

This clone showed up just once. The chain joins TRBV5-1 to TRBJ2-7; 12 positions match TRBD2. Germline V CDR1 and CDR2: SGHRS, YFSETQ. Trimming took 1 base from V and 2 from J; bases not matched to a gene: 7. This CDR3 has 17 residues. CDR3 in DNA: TGCGCCAGCAGCTTGCGACCCCGACTAGCGGGAGCCTACGAGCAGTACTTC. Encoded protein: CASSLRPRLAGAYEQYF.

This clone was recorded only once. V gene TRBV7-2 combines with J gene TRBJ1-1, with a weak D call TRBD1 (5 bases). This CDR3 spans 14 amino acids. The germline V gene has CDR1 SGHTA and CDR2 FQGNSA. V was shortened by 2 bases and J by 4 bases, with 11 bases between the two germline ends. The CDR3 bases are TGTGCCAGCAGCTTAATTTCTAGGGGCACTGAAGCTTTCTTT. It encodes CASSLISRGTEAFF.

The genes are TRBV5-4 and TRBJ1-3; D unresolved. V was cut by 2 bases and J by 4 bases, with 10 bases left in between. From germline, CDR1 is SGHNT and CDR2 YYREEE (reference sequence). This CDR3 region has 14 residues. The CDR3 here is CASSLEGYGNTIYF. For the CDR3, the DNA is TGTGCCAGCAGCTTAGAGGGTTACGGAAACACCATATATTTT.

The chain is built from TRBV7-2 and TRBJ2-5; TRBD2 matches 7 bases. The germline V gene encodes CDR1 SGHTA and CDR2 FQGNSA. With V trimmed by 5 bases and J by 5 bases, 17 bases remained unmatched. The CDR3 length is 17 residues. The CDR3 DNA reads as TGTGCCAGCAGCAAAGCACCCCCCTTTCGGGGAGGGGAGACCCAGTACTTC. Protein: CASSKAPPFRGGETQYF.

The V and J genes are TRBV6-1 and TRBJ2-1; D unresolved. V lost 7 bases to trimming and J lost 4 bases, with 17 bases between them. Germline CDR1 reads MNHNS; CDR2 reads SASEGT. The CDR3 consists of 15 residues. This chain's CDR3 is CASTPWAGSYNEQFF. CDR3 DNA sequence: TGTGCCAGCACCCCGTGGGCAGGCTCATACAATGAGCAGTTCTTC.